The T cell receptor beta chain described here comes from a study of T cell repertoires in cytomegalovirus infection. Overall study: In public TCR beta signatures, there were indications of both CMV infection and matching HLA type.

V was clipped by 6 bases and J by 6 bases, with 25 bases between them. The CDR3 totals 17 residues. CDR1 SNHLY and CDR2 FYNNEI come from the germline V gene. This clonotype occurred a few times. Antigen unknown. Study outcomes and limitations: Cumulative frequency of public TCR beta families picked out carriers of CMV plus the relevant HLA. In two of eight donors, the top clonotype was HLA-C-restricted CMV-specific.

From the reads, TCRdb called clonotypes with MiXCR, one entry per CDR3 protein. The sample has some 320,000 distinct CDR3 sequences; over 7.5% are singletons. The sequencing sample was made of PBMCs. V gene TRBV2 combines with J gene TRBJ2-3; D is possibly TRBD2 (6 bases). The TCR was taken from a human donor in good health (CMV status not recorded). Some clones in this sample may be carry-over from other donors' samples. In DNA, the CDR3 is TGTGCCAGCAGGACACCCATAAGTTGGGAGGAATTGGATACGCAGTATTTT. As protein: CASRTPISWEELDTQYF.